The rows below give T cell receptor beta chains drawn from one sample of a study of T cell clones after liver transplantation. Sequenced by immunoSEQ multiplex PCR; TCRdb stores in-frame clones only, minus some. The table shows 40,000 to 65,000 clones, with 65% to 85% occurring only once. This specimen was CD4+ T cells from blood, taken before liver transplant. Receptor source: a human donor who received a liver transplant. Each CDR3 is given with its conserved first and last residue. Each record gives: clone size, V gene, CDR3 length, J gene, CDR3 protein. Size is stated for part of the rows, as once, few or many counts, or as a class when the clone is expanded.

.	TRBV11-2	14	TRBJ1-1	CASYGPRGSAEAFF
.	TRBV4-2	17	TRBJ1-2	CASSRQSGGGANYGYTF
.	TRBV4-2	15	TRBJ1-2	CASSPSGLSDDGYTF
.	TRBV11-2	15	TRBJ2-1	CASSLATGAYNEQFF
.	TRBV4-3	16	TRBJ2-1	CASSQDIGGLIREQFF
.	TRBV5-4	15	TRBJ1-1	CASSLEGQLNTEAFF
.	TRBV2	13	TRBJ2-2	CASSARENGELFF
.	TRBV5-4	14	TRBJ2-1	CASRAVSSYNEQFF
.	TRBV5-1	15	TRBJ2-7	CASSLGLRTNYEQYF
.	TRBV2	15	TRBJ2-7	CASSEASTGWDEQYF
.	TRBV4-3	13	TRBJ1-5	CASSQGRDQPQHF
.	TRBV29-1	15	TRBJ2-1	CSLILGDGSYNEQFF
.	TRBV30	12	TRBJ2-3	CAWNGVTDTQYF
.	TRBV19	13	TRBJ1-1	CASIDSSDTEAFF
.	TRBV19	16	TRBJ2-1	CASSILAARSYNEQFF
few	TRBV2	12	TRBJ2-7	CASRNDGYEQYF
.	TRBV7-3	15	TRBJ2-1	CASSFSGSPNNEQFF
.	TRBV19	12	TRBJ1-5	CASSRRGQPQHF
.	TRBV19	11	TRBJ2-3	CASSTGGRGYF
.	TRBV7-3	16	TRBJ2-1	CASSPETGLAGIRQFF
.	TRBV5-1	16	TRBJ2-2	CASTLISGVRTGELFF
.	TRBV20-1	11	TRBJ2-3	CSALGRDTQYF
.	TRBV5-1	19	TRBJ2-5	CASSSSGTSGFNSLETQYF
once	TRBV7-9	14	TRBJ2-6	CASSLVSGANVLTF
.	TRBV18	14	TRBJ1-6	CASSQQGPNSPLHF
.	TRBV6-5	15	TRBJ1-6	CASSYWGVNNSPLHF
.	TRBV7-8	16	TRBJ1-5	CASSPPTGTGHQPQHF
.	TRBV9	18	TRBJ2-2	CASSAGLAGALNTGELFF
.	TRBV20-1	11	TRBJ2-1	CSARFGTSGFF
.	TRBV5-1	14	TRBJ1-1	CASSGGRGGTEAFF
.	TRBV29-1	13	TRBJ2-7	CSVGRTGGYEQYF
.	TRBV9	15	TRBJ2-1	CASSVVGANYNEQFF
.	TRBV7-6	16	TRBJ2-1	CASSLGLGRIYNEQFF
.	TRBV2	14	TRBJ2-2	CASSGLAGTGELFF
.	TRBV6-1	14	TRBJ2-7	CASITAGGSYEQYF
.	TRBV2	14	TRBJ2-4	CASSNLLAKNIQYF
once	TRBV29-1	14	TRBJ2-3	CSVDVIGSTDTQYF
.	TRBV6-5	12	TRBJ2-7	CASSSTAGEQYF
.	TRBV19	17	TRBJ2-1	CASSFIPGSRYNNEQFF
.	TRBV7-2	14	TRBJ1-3	CASSYSVNGNTIYF
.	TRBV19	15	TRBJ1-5	CASSIDLRSNQPQHF
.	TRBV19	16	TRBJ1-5	CASSIGRPLSNQPQHF
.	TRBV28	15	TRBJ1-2	CASSLQGAFGYGYTF
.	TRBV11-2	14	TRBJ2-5	CASSSRQGAETQYF
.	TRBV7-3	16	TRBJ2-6	CASSRQGSSGANVLTF
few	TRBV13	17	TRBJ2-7	CASSLLPSLSSRGEQYF
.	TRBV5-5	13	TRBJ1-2	CASSVQGLNGYTF
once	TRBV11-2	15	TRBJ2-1	CASRPGLASYNEQFF
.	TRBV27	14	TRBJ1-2	CASSTWDRGYGYTF
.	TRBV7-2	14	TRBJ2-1	CASSLGVSGSSLFF
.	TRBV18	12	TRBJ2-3	CASSPNRIAQYF
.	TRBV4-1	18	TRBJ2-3	CASSQDWLGTMGTDTQYF
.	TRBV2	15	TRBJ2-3	CASSERGLAGDTQYF
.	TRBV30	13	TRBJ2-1	CAWDRGRYNEQFF
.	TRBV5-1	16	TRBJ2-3	CASSSGTSSSTDTQYF
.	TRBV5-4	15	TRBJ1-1	CASSPSPRQASEAFF
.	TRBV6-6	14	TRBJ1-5	CASSYPPDGQPQHF
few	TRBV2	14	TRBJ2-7	CASTAGGGSYEQYF
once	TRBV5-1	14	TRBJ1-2	CASSQGQGADGYTF
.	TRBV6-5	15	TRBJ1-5	CASSPRRGGNQPQHF